The sample holds many counts of the clone carrying this T cell receptor (beta chain). The antigen remains unidentified. These data come from a study of T cells after yellow fever vaccination. General observations from the study: The secondary response showed a weaker magnitude and a faster peak, day 5 versus 15.

The authors made TCR cDNA by 5'RACE template switching, adding a universal primer site and UMIs. TCRdb reprocessed the 5' RACE reads via MiXCR and lists one record per CDR3 protein. The data hold about 69,000 distinct CDR3 sequences, with around 6.2% observed a single time. The clonotype originates from a young man who received the YFV17D yellow fever vaccine. Sequenced material: CD4+ T cells sorted from PBMCs, taken roughly 14 days after the first yellow fever vaccination.

The CDR3 DNA is TGTGCCAGCAGCCCCCAGGGTAGCGGGGGGGATGAGCAGTTCTTC. It is translated as CASSPQGSGGDEQFF. The chain carries TRBV7-9 and TRBJ2-1; 11 bases match TRBD2. This CDR3 spans 15 amino acids. V was pared by 5 bases and J by 8 bases, with 8 bases of the junction left unmatched. The germline V gene encodes CDR1 SEHNR and CDR2 FQNEAQ (reference sequence).